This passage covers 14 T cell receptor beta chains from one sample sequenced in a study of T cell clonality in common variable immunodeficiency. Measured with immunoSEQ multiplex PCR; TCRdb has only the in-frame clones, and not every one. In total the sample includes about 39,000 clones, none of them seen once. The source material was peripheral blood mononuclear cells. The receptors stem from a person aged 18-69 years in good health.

CDR3 amino acids: CASSPSSSYEAFF. The CDR3 bases that were read are TGTGCCAGCTCACCATCGAGCTCCTACGAG. The chain joins TRBV18 to TRBJ1-1; D remains unclear. The CDR3 is cut off 3 residues early in the read; its end comes from the germline J gene. The CDR3 is 13 residues long. CDR1 is KGHSH, CDR2 LQKENI, per germline.

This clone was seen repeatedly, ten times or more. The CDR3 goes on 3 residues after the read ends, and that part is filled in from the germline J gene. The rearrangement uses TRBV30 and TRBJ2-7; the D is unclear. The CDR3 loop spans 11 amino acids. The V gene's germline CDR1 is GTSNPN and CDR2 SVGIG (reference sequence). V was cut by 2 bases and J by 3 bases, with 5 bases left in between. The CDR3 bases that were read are TGTGCCTGGAGTTCCAACTACGAG. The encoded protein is CAWSSNYE. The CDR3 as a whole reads CAWSSNYEQYF.

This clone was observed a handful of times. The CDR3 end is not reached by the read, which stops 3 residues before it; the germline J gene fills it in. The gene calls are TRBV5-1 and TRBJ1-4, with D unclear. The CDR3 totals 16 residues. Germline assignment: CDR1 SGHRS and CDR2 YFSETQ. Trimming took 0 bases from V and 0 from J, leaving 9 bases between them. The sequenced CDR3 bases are TGCGCCAGCAGCTTGGGCGGCCCTGCAACTAATGAAAAA. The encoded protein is CASSLGGPATNEK. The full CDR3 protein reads CASSLGGPATNEKLFF. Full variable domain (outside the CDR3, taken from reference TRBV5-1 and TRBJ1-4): KAGVTQTPRYLIKTRGQQVTLSCSPISGHRSVSWYQQTPGQGLQFLFEYFSETQRNKGNFPGRFSGRQFSNSRSEMNVSTLELGDSALYLCASSLGGPATNEKLFFGSGTQLSVL.

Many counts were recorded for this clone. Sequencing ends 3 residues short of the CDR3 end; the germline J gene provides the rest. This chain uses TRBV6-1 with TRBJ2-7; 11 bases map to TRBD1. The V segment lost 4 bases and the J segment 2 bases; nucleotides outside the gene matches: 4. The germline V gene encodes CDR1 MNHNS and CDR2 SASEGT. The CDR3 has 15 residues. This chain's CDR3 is CASSARDRGAYEQYF. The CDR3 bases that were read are TGTGCCAGCAGTGCCCGGGACAGGGGGGCCTACGAG.

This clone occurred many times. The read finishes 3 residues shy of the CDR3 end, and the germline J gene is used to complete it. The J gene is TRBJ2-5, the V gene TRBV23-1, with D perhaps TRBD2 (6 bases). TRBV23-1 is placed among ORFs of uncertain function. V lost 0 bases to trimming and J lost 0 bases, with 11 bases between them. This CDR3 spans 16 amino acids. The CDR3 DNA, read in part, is TGCGCCAGCAGTCAATCTAGCGGAGCTCACCAAGAGACC. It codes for CASSQSSGAHQET. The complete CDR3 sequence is CASSQSSGAHQETQYF.

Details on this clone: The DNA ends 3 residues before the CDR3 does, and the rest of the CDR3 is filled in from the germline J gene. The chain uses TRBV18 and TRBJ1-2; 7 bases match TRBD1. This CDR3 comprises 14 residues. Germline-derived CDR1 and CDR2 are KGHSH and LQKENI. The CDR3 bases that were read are TGTGCCAGCTCACCACCGAGGGGGCGCGACGAC. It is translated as CASSPPRGRDD. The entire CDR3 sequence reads CASSPPRGRDDYTF.

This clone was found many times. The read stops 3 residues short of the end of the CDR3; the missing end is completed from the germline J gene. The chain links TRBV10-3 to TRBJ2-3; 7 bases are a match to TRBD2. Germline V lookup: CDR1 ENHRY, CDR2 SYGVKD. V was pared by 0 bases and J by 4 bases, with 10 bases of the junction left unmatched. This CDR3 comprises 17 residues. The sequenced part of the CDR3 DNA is TGTGCCATCAGTGAGTCGATGGCTAGCGGTAGCGCAGATACG. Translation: CAISESMASGSADT. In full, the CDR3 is CAISESMASGSADTQYF.

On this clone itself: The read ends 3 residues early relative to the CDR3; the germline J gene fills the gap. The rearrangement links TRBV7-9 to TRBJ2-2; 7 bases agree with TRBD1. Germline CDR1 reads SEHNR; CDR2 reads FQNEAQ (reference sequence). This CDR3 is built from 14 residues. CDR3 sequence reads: CASSRQGLNEKLFF. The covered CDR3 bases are TGTGCCAGCAGCCGACAGGGCCTTAATGAAAAG.

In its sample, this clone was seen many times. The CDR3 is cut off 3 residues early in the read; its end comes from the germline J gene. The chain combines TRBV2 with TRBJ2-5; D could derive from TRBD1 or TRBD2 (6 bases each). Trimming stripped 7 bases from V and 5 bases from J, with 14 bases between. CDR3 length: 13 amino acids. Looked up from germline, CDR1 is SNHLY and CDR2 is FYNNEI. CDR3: CASTGDRGETQYF. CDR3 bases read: TGTGCCAGCACGGGAGATAGGGGGGAGACC.

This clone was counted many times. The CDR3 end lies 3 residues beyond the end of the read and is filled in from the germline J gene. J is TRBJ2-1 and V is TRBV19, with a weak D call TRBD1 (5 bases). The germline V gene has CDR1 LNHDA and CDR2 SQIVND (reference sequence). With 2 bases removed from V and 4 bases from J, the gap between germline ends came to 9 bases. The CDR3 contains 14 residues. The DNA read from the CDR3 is TGTGCCAGTAGTATACAGGGAACTTACAATGAG. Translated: CASSIQGTYNE. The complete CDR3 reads CASSIQGTYNEQFF.

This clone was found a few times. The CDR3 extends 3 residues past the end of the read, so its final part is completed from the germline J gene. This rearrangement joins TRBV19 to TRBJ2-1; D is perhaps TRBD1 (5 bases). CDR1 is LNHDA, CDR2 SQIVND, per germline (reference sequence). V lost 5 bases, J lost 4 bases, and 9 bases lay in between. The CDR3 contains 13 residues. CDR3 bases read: TGTGCCAGTAGTGTTGACAGTTACAATGAG. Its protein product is CASSVDSYNE. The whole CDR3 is CASSVDSYNEQFF.

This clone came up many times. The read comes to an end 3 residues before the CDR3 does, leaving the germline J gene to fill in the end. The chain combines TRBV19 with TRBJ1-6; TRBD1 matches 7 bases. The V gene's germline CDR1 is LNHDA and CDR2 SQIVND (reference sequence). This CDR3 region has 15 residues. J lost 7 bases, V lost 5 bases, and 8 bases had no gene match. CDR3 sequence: CASSEGQSGNSPLHF. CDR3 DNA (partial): TGTGCCAGTAGTGAGGGACAGTCGGGGAATTCACCC.

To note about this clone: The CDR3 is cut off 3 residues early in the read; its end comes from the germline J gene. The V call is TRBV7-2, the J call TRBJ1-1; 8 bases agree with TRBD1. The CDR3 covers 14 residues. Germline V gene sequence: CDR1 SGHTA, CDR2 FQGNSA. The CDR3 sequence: CASSSGTGINEAFF. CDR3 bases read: TGTGCCAGCAGCTCCGGGACAGGTATCAACGAG. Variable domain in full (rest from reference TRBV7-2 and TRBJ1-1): GAGVSQSPSNKVTEKGKDVELRCDPISGHTALYWYRQSLGQGLEFLIYFQGNSAPDKSGLPSDRFSAERTGGSVSTLTIQRTQQEDSAVYLCASSSGTGINEAFFGQGTRLTVV.

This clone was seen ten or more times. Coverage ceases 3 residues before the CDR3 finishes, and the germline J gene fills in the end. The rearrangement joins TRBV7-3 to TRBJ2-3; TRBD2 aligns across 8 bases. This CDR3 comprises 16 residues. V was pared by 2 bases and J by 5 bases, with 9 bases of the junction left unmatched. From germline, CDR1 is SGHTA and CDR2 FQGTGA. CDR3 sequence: CASSLRWREAGDTQYF. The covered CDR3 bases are TGTGCCAGCAGCTTACGTTGGCGGGAGGCAGGAGATACG.